Each of the 13 T cell receptor beta chains below was sequenced from the same sample in a study of CD4+ T cells in melanoma. Data came from immunoSEQ multiplex PCR; TCRdb stores just in-frame clones and leaves some out. This table has 10,000 or so clones, around two thirds appearing once. Sequencing was performed on cells from a culture (not recorded whether cultured in vitro). The receptor source for this set is a human donor with melanoma.

This clone has more than one count but fewer than ten. This CDR3 is also generated by other DNA sequences in the sample. The chain carries TRBV5-1 and TRBJ1-2, with 11 bases identical to TRBD1. Trimming removed 4 bases from V and 7 bases from J; junction bases left unmatched: 9. Germline assignment: CDR1 SGHRS and CDR2 YFSETQ. This CDR3 spans 15 amino acids. The CDR3 DNA follows: TGCGCCAGCAGCCTATCCGGACAGGGGGCGTCTGGCTACACCTTC. Its protein is CASSLSGQGASGYTF.

The chain has TRBV4-1 and TRBJ1-5; no clear D. Germline-derived CDR1 and CDR2 are MGHRA and YSYEKL. CDR3 length: 13 amino acids. The V gene lost 2 bases and the J gene lost 0 bases, with 2 bases spanning the gap. The CDR3 DNA follows: TGCGCCAGCAGCCAAAATAGCAATCAGCCCCAGCATTTT. It yields the protein CASSQNSNQPQHF.

The rearrangement joins TRBV11-2 to TRBJ2-7, with a tentative D call TRBD1 (6 bases). The germline gives CDR1 SGHAT, CDR2 FQNNGV. V was trimmed by 2 bases and J by 1 base, leaving 24 bases between them. The CDR3 contains 19 residues. CDR3: CASSLLNGLPGQESYEQYF. In nucleotides, the CDR3 is TGTGCCAGCAGCTTACTTAACGGTCTCCCGGGACAAGAGTCCTACGAGCAGTACTTC.

This clone has more than one count but fewer than ten. V gene TRBV5-6 combines with J gene TRBJ1-3; 9 nucleotides align to TRBD1. CDR3 length: 16 residues. Germline V CDR1 and CDR2: SGHDT, YYEEEE. Trimming removed 2 bases from V and 2 bases from J; junction bases left unmatched: 5. For the CDR3, the DNA is TGTGCCAGCAGCTTATGGACAGGGGTGACTGGAAACACCATATATTTT. This gives the protein CASSLWTGVTGNTIYF.

V usage is TRBV6-1 and J usage is TRBJ2-5; 7 positions agree with TRBD1. The V gene end was trimmed by 1 base and the J gene end by 5 bases; junction bases not matched to a gene: 10. The CDR3 sequence is 16 residues long. Germline V CDR1 and CDR2: MNHNS, SASEGT. CDR3 protein: CASSEVATGVRETQYF. The CDR3 bases are TGTGCCAGCAGTGAAGTAGCAACAGGGGTTCGGGAGACCCAGTACTTC.

V and J are TRBV2 and TRBJ1-1, with D maybe TRBD1 (5 bases). Germline CDR1 SNHLY, CDR2 FYNNEI. CDR3 size: 12 residues. Trimming pared 8 bases from V and 11 bases from J, leaving 18 bases between. DNA for the CDR3: TGTGCCAGCTCCAGGGACGTATGGTTGGCTTTCTTT. Translated, it gives CASSRDVWLAFF.

The chain carries TRBV11-3 and TRBJ2-3, with 11 bases identical to TRBD1. Germline V gene data show CDR1 as SGHNT and CDR2 as YENEEA. CDR3 length: 18 residues. Germline trimming cut 1 base from V and 6 bases from J; bases unmatched to any gene: 12. CDR3 amino acids: CASSLVPPGQGGLDTQYF. CDR3 nucleotides: TGTGCCAGCAGCTTAGTTCCTCCGGGACAGGGGGGATTGGATACGCAGTATTTT.

The rearrangement joins TRBV13 to TRBJ2-2; no clear D gene. CDR3 size: 12 residues. Looked up from germline, CDR1 is PRHDT and CDR2 is FYEKMQ (reference sequence). The V end was cut by 5 bases, the J end by 7 bases, with 8 bases between. The CDR3 protein is CASSHQDGELFF. Written as DNA, the CDR3 is TGTGCCAGCAGCCACCAGGACGGGGAGCTGTTTTTT.

V gene TRBV6-5 combines with J gene TRBJ2-3; perhaps TRBD2 as D (5 bases). This CDR3 comprises 14 residues. Germline assignment: CDR1 MNHEY and CDR2 SVGAGI. Trimming removed 5 bases at V and 8 bases at J, with 17 bases between. The CDR3 here is CASSPSNVRGTQYF. The DNA for the CDR3 is TGTGCCAGCAGTCCAAGCAATGTACGGGGTACGCAGTATTTT.

The chain is built from TRBV5-1 and TRBJ2-6, with unresolved D. The CDR3 length is 16 residues. The V end lost 1 base, the J end lost 0 bases, and 8 bases lay between the germline ends. In germline, CDR1 is SGHRS, CDR2 YFSETQ. The CDR3 here is CASSLPPTSGANVLTF. Written as DNA, the CDR3 is TGCGCCAGCAGCTTGCCACCGACCTCTGGGGCCAACGTCCTGACTTTC.

The chain couples TRBV7-2 to TRBJ1-5; maybe TRBD1 (6 bases). V lost 5 bases and J lost 7, with 18 bases in between. CDR1 SGHTA and CDR2 FQGNSA come from the germline V gene. The CDR3 length is 15 residues. The CDR3 protein is CASSPKSGGGQPQHF. For the CDR3, the DNA is TGTGCCAGCAGCCCAAAAAGTGGGGGCGGCCAGCCCCAGCATTTT. Supplemented by reference TRBV7-2 and TRBJ1-5, the full variable domain reads GAGVSQSPSNKVTEKGKDVELRCDPISGHTALYWYRQSLGQGLEFLIYFQGNSAPDKSGLPSDRFSAERTGGSVSTLTIQRTQQEDSAVYLCASSPKSGGGQPQHFGDGTRLSIL.

V and J are TRBV6-6 and TRBJ1-6, with a tentative D call TRBD1 (5 bases). The CDR3 has 16 amino acids. In germline, CDR1 is MNHNY, CDR2 SVGAGI (reference sequence). V dropped 2 bases and J dropped 0 bases, with 8 bases sitting between them. CDR3: CASSYRGFSYNSPLHF. In DNA form, the CDR3 reads TGTGCCAGCAGTTACCGGGGCTTCTCCTATAATTCACCCCTCCACTTT.

Remarks on this clone: The same CDR3 also results from other DNA sequences found in this sample. The chain combines TRBV4-1 with TRBJ1-2, with no clear D. With 0 bases removed from V and 1 base from J, the gap between germline ends came to 12 bases. CDR3 length: 16 amino acids. Germline CDR1 and CDR2: MGHRA and YSYEKL. In nucleotides, the CDR3 is TGCGCCAGCAGCCAAGAATGGCGGACGAATAACTATGGCTACACCTTC. Protein product: CASSQEWRTNNYGYTF.